The T cell receptor beta chain described here comes from a study of T cell repertoires in cytomegalovirus infection. Overall study context: Well-studied HLA-B-restricted CMV epitopes were used in the study alongside recently identified HLA-C-restricted ones.

MiXCR, applied by TCRdb to the reads, yields one record per CDR3 protein. Of approximately 910,000 distinct CDR3 sequences listed, approximately 33% were seen once; the top ten hold about an eighth. Germline CDR1 and CDR2: LNHDA and SQIVND (reference sequence). This CDR3 spans 12 amino acids. A word on this clonotype: Its antigen remains unidentified. An end of the junction does not agree with germline; a read error may underlie this.

The receptor's source is a human donor in good health (CMV status not recorded). Some clones in this sample may be carry-over from other donors' samples. The gene calls are TRBV19 and TRBJ1-1; D might be TRBD1 (5 bases). The source material was cultured CD8+ T cells from PBMCs, sampled from culture after CMV antigen stimulation. This CDR3 is CVSSARTTEAFF. The CDR3 nucleotides are TGTGTCAGTAGTGCAAGGACAACTGAAGCTTTCTTT.